This is a list of T cell receptor beta chains from one sample in a study of PD-1 blockade in classical Hodgkin lymphoma. Libraries were prepared by immunoSEQ multiplex PCR; TCRdb keeps only in-frame clonotypes and omits some of them. The table includes some 41,000 clones, about three quarters detected once. The sample was peripheral blood mononuclear cells (PBMCs), taken at baseline. These TCRs come from a human donor with classical Hodgkin lymphoma. CDR3s include the opening cysteine and the closing phenylalanine or tryptophan. A D gene is named only where the DNA matches it firmly. Size is omitted from some rows. Given values are once, few, many or a class for expanded clones.

j_gene: TRBJ2-3; abundance: .; d_gene: .; v_gene: TRBV7-6; CDR3nt: TGTGCCAGCAGCCCGTCAGGGACAGATACGCAGTATTTT; CDR3aa: CASSPSGTDTQYF
j_gene: TRBJ1-5; abundance: .; d_gene: .; v_gene: TRBV7-9; CDR3nt: TGTGCCAGCAGCGGACAAGAGAATCAGCCCCAGCATTTT; CDR3aa: CASSGQENQPQHF
j_gene: TRBJ2-5; abundance: .; d_gene: .; v_gene: TRBV4-3; CDR3nt: TGCGCCAGCAGCCAAGGGGCTTGGACCCTCGAGACCCAGTACTTC; CDR3aa: CASSQGAWTLETQYF
j_gene: TRBJ1-5; abundance: .; d_gene: .; v_gene: TRBV2; CDR3nt: TGTGCCAGCAGTCCGGACGGACTGAGCAATCAGCCCCAGCATTTT; CDR3aa: CASSPDGLSNQPQHF
j_gene: TRBJ2-1; abundance: .; d_gene: .; v_gene: TRBV19; CDR3nt: TGTGCCAGTAGTATTGTTTCAGGGGCCGGGAATGAGCAGTTCTTC; CDR3aa: CASSIVSGAGNEQFF
j_gene: TRBJ2-3; abundance: .; d_gene: .; v_gene: TRBV21-1; CDR3nt: TGTGCCAGCGCAAAAGGGCAGCGGAGGGGCACAGATACGCAGTATTTT; CDR3aa: CASAKGQRRGTDTQYF
j_gene: TRBJ2-1; abundance: many; d_gene: .; v_gene: TRBV18; CDR3nt: TGTGCCAGCTCTAACATTCTAAACAATGAGCAGTTCTTC; CDR3aa: CASSNILNNEQFF
j_gene: TRBJ2-1; abundance: .; d_gene: TRBD2; v_gene: TRBV6-1; CDR3nt: TGTGCCAGCAGTGTAGGGACTAGCGGCCATAAAACGGGGCAGTTCTTC; CDR3aa: CASSVGTSGHKTGQFF
j_gene: TRBJ2-7; abundance: once; d_gene: .; v_gene: TRBV27; CDR3nt: TGTGCCAGCAGAGGTTCGGACTTCCCGCTCTACGAGCAGTACTTC; CDR3aa: CASRGSDFPLYEQYF
j_gene: TRBJ1-1; abundance: .; d_gene: .; v_gene: TRBV2; CDR3nt: TGTGCCAGCACTTGGGACACGAACACTGAAGCTTTCTTT; CDR3aa: CASTWDTNTEAFF
j_gene: TRBJ1-5; abundance: .; d_gene: .; v_gene: TRBV19; CDR3nt: TGTGCCAGTAGTATAGCCGGGTTTGGCAATCAGCCCCAGCATTTT; CDR3aa: CASSIAGFGNQPQHF
j_gene: TRBJ2-3; abundance: .; d_gene: .; v_gene: TRBV13; CDR3nt: TGTGCCAGCAGCTTAGCTCGGGGGATTGGCACAGATACGCAGTATTTT; CDR3aa: CASSLARGIGTDTQYF
j_gene: TRBJ1-1; abundance: .; d_gene: .; v_gene: TRBV19; CDR3nt: TGTGCCAGTAGTATAGATCACGGGGGAATCGGAACTGAAGCTTTCTTT; CDR3aa: CASSIDHGGIGTEAFF
j_gene: TRBJ2-1; abundance: .; d_gene: TRBD2; v_gene: TRBV13; CDR3nt: TGTGCCAGCAGCATTCCCGGGAGGAGGCAGTTCTTC; CDR3aa: CASSIPGRRQFF
j_gene: TRBJ1-5; abundance: .; d_gene: .; v_gene: TRBV14; CDR3nt: TGTGCCAGCAGCCCACCAACAGGTACTGGCGGGTATAGCAATCAGCCCCAGCATTTT; CDR3aa: CASSPPTGTGGYSNQPQHF
j_gene: TRBJ1-1; abundance: many; d_gene: TRBD1; v_gene: TRBV19; CDR3nt: TGTGCCAGTAGCTCAGACAGGGACTCACTGAGGGAAGCTTTCTTT; CDR3aa: CASSSDRDSLREAFF
j_gene: TRBJ1-1; abundance: few; d_gene: .; v_gene: TRBV5-1; CDR3nt: TGCGCCAGCAGCGTTTTTGCATGGGAGAACACTGAAGCTTTCTTT; CDR3aa: CASSVFAWENTEAFF
j_gene: TRBJ1-1; abundance: .; d_gene: .; v_gene: TRBV6-1; CDR3nt: TGTGCCAGCAGTGACGCCGGGGGGAGGAACACTGAAGCTTTCTTT; CDR3aa: CASSDAGGRNTEAFF
j_gene: TRBJ1-3; abundance: .; d_gene: .; v_gene: TRBV9; CDR3nt: TGTGCCAGCAGCCCCTCCCCTTACTCTGGAAACACCATATATTTT; CDR3aa: CASSPSPYSGNTIYF
j_gene: TRBJ1-1; abundance: .; d_gene: TRBD1; v_gene: TRBV5-8; CDR3nt: TGTGCCAGCAGCTTGGGACAGGGTGTCACGGACACTGAAGCTTTCTTT; CDR3aa: CASSLGQGVTDTEAFF
j_gene: TRBJ1-1; abundance: .; d_gene: .; v_gene: TRBV4-1; CDR3nt: TGCGCCAGCAGCCAAGTCCCGACGTACACTGAAGCTTTCTTT; CDR3aa: CASSQVPTYTEAFF
j_gene: TRBJ1-1; abundance: .; d_gene: .; v_gene: TRBV28; CDR3nt: TGTGCCAGCCAAAGACGGTTGAACACTGAAGCTTTCTTT; CDR3aa: CASQRRLNTEAFF
j_gene: TRBJ2-2; abundance: once; d_gene: .; v_gene: TRBV7-6; CDR3nt: TGTGCCAGCCGGGGATGGGCGGCGGCAGCGGGGGAGCTGTTTTTT; CDR3aa: CASRGWAAAAGELFF
j_gene: TRBJ1-2; abundance: few; d_gene: .; v_gene: TRBV28; CDR3nt: TGTGCCAGCAGCCGCTATCAGGGCTATGGCTACACCTTC; CDR3aa: CASSRYQGYGYTF